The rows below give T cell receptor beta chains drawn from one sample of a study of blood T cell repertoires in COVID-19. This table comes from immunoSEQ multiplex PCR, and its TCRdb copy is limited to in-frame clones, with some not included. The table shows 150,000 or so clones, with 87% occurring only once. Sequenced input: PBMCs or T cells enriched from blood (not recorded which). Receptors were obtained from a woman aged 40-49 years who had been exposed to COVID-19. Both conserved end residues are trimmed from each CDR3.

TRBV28 ASSRLAGENIQY
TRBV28 ASSLGTEYYGYT
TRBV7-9 ASSSLSGGYNEQF
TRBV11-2 ASSPLAFLTDTQY
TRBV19 ASDPTGRDEQF
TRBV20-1 SASLSYEQY
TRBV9 ASSVDPGRGTEAF
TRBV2 ASSAPGLAGYEQF
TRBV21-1 ALSIRGGVKNIQY
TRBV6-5 ASSLSSGFSYEQY
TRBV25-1 ASSARDTSYEQY
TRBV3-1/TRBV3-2 ASSRRGQPNLGGYT
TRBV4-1 ASSQDTTGYEAF
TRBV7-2 ASSSNGAGEGSPLH
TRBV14 ASSERDWYEQY
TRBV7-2 ASSLSQGVEKLF
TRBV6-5 ASSTSTGGYAEAF
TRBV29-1 SVAGQGKTEAF
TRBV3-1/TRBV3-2 ASSQGGSVNEKLF
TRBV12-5 ASGGVGAYEQY
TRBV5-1 ASSRTGNYGYT
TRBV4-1 ASSQLGTSGGWVTQY
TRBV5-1 ASSLRGTEAF
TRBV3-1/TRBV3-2 ASSQQSFNTEAF
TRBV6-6 ASSYSSGPQETQY
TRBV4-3 ASSELAGGIYEQY
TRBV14 ASSHNYEQY
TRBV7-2 ASSSLYEQY
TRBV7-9 ASTQQGSYGYT
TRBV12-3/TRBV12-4 ASSTGSGQPQH
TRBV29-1 SVEVPQGGDEKLF
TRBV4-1 ASSLVRGETYEQY
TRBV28 ASRPDRGGNTIY
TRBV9 ASSSPGRGDRYT
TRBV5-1 ASSFVGGNNEQY
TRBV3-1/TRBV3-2 ASSQRETEAF
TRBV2 ASSEALRGQAF
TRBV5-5 ASSLETGEHQPQH
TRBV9 ASSVGPGGSTDTQY
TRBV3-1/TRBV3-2 ASSQVRLTGMHTIY
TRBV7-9 ASSSTGERSPLH
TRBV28 ASSWRGHSGNTIY
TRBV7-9 ASSWGGINEKLF
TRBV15 ATSIGQGDYGYT
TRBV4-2 ASSQAESSGSLSDNEQF
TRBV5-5 ASSRITGSEKLF
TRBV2 ASSINQETQY
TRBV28 ASSSDRRAKNIQY
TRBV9 ASSARSTGGLAKNIQY
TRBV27 ASSLRREGGTDTQY
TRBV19 ASSKQGPDTQY